This TCR beta chain comes out of a study of T-cell reconstitution after alpha-beta-depleted transplantation in children. The library targeted TCRbeta and was prepared with unique molecular identifiers. TCRdb redid the calling of the PCR reads with MiXCR, one entry per CDR3 protein. The table lists about 120,000 distinct CDR3 sequences, under 30% of them singletons. General study results and limits: Where alpha-beta T cells came from about two months after transplant was reportedly several hundred expanded graft clones. One year after transplant, T-cell counts and diversity came mostly from newly produced T cells. Surviving recipient T cells and intrathymic progenitors accounted for some patients' high TCRbeta diversity at day 60.

Notes on this clonotype: The target antigen is unknown.

CDR3 size: 17 residues. V lost 5 bases to trimming and J lost 3 bases; unmatched junction nucleotides: 11. The sequenced sample was PBMCs, mostly from graft donor cells, obtained 180 days after TCRalphabeta/CD19-depleted stem cell transplant. V is TRBV12-3 or TRBV12-4 and J is TRBJ2-1; 9 positions agree with TRBD1. The source of this sequence is a male patient between 2 and 10 years old who had a stem cell transplant for chronic granulomatous disease, so the T cells may come from the graft donor. In DNA, the CDR3 is TGTGCCAGCAGTGACCTTACGACAGGGGGGGTCTACAATGAGCAGTTCTTC. It yields the protein CASSDLTTGGVYNEQFF.